These 3 T cell receptor beta chains came from one sample sequenced in a study of blood T cell repertoires in COVID-19. The method was immunoSEQ multiplex PCR; TCRdb's version includes in-frame clones alone and lacks a portion of them. The table has more than 45,000 clones, 70% to 90% seen once; the top ten hold roughly 2.9%. Sequencing was done on a sample of peripheral blood. The receptors derive from a woman aged 80 or over with acute or convalescent COVID-19.

This clone was detected only once. V and J are TRBV18 and TRBJ2-3, with 8 positions matching TRBD2. From germline, CDR1 is KGHSH and CDR2 LQKENI. The trim removed 6 bases at V and 6 bases at J, leaving 14 bases unmatched. The CDR3 has 16 amino acids. In nucleotides, the CDR3 is TGTGCCAGCTCCCCCGCGGTAGCGGGGAATAGGGATACGCAGTATTTT. This sequence encodes CASSPAVAGNRDTQYF.

Only one count was recorded for this clone. The CDR3 bases are TGTGCCAGCAGCTTAGGACGTTCCAGGGCCTATGGCTACACCTTC. This translates into CASSLGRSRAYGYTF. This chain connects TRBV13 to TRBJ1-2; tentatively, D is TRBD1 (5 bases). The CDR3 sequence is 15 residues long. V lost 0 bases, J lost 4 bases, and 12 bases lay in between. CDR1 is PRHDT, CDR2 FYEKMQ, per germline (reference sequence).

The genes are TRBV11-2 and TRBJ1-3; TRBD1 agrees at 7 bases. With V trimmed by 4 bases and J by 0 bases, 12 bases remained unmatched. This CDR3 comprises 18 residues. CDR1 and CDR2 (germline): SGHAT, FQNNGV. The CDR3 coding sequence is TGTGCCAGCAGCTACAACAGGGCAGGGGGAAACTCTGGAAACACCATATATTTT. Amino acids: CASSYNRAGGNSGNTIYF.